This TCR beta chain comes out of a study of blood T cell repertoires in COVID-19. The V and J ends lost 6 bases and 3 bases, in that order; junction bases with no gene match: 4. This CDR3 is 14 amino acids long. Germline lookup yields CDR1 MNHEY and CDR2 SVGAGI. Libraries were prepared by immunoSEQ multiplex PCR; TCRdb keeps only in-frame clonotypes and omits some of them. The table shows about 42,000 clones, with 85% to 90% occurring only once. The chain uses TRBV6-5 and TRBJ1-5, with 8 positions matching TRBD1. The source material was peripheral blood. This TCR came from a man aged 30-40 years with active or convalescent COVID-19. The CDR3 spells CASRQGAYNQPQHF. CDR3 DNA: TGTGCCAGCAGGCAGGGGGCATACAATCAGCCCCAGCATTTT.